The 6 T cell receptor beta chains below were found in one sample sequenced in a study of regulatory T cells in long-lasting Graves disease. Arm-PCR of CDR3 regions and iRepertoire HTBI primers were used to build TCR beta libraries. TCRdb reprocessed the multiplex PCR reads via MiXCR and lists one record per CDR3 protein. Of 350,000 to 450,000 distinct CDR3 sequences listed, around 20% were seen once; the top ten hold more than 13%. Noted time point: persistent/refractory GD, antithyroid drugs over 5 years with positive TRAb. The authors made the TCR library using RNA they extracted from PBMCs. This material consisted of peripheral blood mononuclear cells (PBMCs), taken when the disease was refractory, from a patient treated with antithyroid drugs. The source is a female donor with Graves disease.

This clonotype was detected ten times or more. The DNA of the CDR3 is TGTGCCACCAGCAGCTGGACAGGGGGCTACGAGCAGTACTTC. Translating gives CATSSWTGGYEQYF. J is TRBJ2-7 and V is TRBV15, with 10 positions matching TRBD1. Trimming took 3 bases from V and 3 from J; bases not matched to a gene: 2. Per germline, CDR1 LNHNV and CDR2 YYDKDF (reference sequence). This CDR3 region has 14 residues.

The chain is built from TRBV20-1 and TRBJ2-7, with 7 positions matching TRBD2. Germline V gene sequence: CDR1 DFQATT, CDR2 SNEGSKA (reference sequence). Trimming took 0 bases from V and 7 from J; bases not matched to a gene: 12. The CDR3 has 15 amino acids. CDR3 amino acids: CSARDLAGANLEQYF. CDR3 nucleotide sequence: TGCAGTGCTAGAGATTTGGCGGGAGCTAACCTTGAGCAGTACTTC.

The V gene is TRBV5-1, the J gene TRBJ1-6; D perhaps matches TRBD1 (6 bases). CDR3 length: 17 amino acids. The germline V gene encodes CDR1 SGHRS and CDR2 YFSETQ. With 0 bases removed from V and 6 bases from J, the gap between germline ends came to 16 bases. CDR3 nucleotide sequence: TGCGCCAGCAGCTTGGCCGGGACATCCGATCGTAATTCACCCCTCCACTTT. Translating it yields CASSLAGTSDRNSPLHF.

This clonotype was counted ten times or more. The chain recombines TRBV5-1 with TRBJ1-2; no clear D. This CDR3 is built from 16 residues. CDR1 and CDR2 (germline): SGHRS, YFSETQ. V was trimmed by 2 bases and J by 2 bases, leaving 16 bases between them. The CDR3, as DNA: TGCGCCAGCAGCTTTGGGCCCGGAGCCACGAACTATGGCTACACCTTC. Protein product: CASSFGPGATNYGYTF.

The DNA of the CDR3 is TGTGCCAGCTTCCGGGGCAGGAGCTTCTATGGCTACACCTTC. It codes for CASFRGRSFYGYTF. The chain links TRBV6-1 to TRBJ1-2, with D perhaps TRBD1 (5 bases). The CDR3 loop spans 14 amino acids. Trimming shortened V by 8 bases and J by 4 bases, and 17 bases separated the two germline ends. CDR1 MNHNS and CDR2 SASEGT come from the germline V gene.

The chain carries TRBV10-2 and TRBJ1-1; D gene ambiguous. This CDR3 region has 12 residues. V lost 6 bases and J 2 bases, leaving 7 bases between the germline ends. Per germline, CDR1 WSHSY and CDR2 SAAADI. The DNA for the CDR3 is TGCGCCAGCAGGGACCTTAACACTGAAGCTTTCTTT. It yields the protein CASRDLNTEAFF.